This TCR beta chain was sequenced for a study of response to subunit inactivated influenza vaccine. Concerning this clonotype itself: The antigen remains undetermined.

Notes on the study in general: Authors suggested each seasonal flu vaccination may recruit only limited numbers of new T cells.

Trimming removed 2 bases from V and 6 bases from J; junction bases left unmatched: 2. This CDR3 region has 14 residues. Germline CDR1 is MNHNS and CDR2 is SASEGT. TCRdb re-called the RT-PCR reads through MiXCR, storing one row per CDR3 protein. The data show about 540,000 distinct CDR3 sequences, less than 15% seen once. Sample: PBMCs from blood, taken about 13 days after vaccination. This chain joins TRBV6-1 and TRBJ2-1; 9 bases match TRBD2. The TCR sequence derives from a man aged 45 to 65 who received an inactivated influenza vaccine. CDR3 sequence: CASSELAGFNEQFF. In nucleotides, the CDR3 is TGTGCCAGCAGTGAACTAGCGGGATTCAATGAGCAGTTCTTC.